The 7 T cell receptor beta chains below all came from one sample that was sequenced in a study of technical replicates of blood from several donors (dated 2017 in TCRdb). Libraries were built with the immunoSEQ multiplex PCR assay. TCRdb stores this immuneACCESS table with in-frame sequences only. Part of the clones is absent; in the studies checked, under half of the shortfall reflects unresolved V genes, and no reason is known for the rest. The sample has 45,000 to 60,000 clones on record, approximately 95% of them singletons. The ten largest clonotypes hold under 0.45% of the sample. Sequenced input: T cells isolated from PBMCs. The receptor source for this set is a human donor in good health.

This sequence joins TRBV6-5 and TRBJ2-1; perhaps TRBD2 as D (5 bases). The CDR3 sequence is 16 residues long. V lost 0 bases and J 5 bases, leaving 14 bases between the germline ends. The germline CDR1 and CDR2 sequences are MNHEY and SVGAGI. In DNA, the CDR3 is TGTGCCAGCAGTTACTCAAAGGGAGAGCTTGACAATGAGCAGTTCTTC. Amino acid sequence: CASSYSKGELDNEQFF.

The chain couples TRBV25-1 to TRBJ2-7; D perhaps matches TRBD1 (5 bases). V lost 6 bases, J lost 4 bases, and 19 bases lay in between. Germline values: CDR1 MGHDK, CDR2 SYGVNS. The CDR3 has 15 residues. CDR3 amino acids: CASSKRQGNIYEQYF. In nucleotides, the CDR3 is TGTGCCAGCAGCAAACGGCAGGGAAATATATACGAGCAGTACTTC.

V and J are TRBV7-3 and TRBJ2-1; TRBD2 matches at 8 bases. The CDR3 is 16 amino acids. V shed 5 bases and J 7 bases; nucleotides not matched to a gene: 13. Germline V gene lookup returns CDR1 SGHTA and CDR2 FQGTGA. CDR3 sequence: CASSPPQAGDINEQFF. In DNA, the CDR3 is TGTGCCAGCAGCCCCCCCCAAGCGGGAGATATAAATGAGCAGTTCTTC.

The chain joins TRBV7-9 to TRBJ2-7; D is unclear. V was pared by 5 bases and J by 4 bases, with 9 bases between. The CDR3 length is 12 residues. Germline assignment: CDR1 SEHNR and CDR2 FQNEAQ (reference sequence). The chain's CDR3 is CASSQTPYEQYF. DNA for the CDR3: TGTGCCAGCAGCCAGACACCTTACGAGCAGTACTTC. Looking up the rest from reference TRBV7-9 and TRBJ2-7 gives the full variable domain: DTGVSQNPRHKITKRGQNVTFRCDPISEHNRLYWYRQTLGQGPEFLTYFQNEAQLEKSRLLSDRFSAERPKGSFSTLEIQRTEQGDSAMYLCASSQTPYEQYFGPGTRLTVT.

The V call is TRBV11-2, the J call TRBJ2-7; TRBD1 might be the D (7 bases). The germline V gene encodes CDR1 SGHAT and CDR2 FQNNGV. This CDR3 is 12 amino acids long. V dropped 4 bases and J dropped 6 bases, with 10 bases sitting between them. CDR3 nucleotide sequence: TGTGCCAGCAGCTCGCAGGGGGGCGAGCAGTACTTC. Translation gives CASSSQGGEQYF.

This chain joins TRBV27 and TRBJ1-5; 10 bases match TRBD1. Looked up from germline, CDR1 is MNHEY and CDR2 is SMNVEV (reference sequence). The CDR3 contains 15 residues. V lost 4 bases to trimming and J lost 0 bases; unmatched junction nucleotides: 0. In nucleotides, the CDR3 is TGTGCCAGCAGTTGGACAGGGGGTAGCAATCAGCCCCAGCATTTT. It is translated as CASSWTGGSNQPQHF.

CDR3 sequence: CASSQDWTGRSYEQYF. The CDR3 DNA follows: TGCGCCAGCAGCCAAGACTGGACGGGAAGATCCTACGAGCAGTACTTC. The rearrangement uses TRBV4-3 and TRBJ2-7; D possibly corresponds to TRBD2 (5 bases). V lost 0 bases and J lost 1, with 13 bases in between. CDR3 length: 16 amino acids. Germline V gene data show CDR1 as LGHNA and CDR2 as YSLEER.